This T cell receptor (beta chain) came from a study of T-cell memory formation after mild COVID-19. MiXCR, applied by TCRdb to the 5' RACE reads, yields one record per CDR3 protein. The sample carries 250,000 to 300,000 distinct CDR3 sequences, around 15% recorded once. This clonotype was picked up a small number of times. Germline assignment: CDR1 SEHNR and CDR2 FQNEAQ (reference sequence). The CDR3 totals 15 residues. Trimming took off 5 bases at V and 5 bases at J, with 18 bases between the two ends. This receptor was taken from a young man who had mild COVID-19 (a few samples of this study predate the infection). Cell type and time point are not known. The chain uses TRBV7-9 and TRBJ1-2; TRBD1 might be the D (6 bases). Sequenced sample: PBMCs or a T cell subset sorted from them (not recorded which). The CDR3 spells CASSTSPGEGYGYTF. CDR3 coding DNA: TGTGCCAGCAGCACCTCTCCAGGGGAGGGGTATGGCTACACCTTC.